These 14 T cell receptor beta chains share one sample of origin, sequenced in a study of STAT3 mutations in large granular lymphocyte leukemia. General study results and limits: At least one immunodominant TCR beta clonotype appeared in every T-cell large granular lymphocyte leukemia patient.

The table came from immunoSEQ multiplex PCR; TCRdb's copy has only in-frame clones and leaves some out. The data hold around 5,700 clones, with 60% to 85% observed a single time. The antigens these receptors bind are not known. Sequencing input: peripheral blood mononuclear cells. These receptors originate from a man aged 35 to 55 with T-cell large granular lymphocyte leukemia. Some clones in this sample may be carry-over from other donors' samples.

This clone showed up just once. V usage is TRBV6-5 and J usage is TRBJ2-1; D is perhaps TRBD1 or TRBD2 (6 bases each). Looked up from germline, CDR1 is MNHEY and CDR2 is SVGAGI. There are 14 residues in the CDR3. With 6 bases removed from V and 8 bases from J, the gap between germline ends came to 17 bases. The CDR3, as DNA: TGTGCCAGCAGCCCCTCCCCGGGGGCCGATGAGCAGTTCTTC. This gives the protein CASSPSPGADEQFF.

This sequence joins TRBV28 and TRBJ1-5; the D gene is possibly TRBD1 (5 bases). The CDR3 loop spans 13 amino acids. Trimming left V 5 bases short and J 4 bases short, with 9 bases between. The V gene's germline CDR1 is MDHEN and CDR2 SYDVKM. The CDR3, as DNA: TGTGCCAGCAGTCCCAGGGAAAATCAGCCCCAGCATTTT. Its translation: CASSPRENQPQHF.

This rearrangement joins TRBV18 to TRBJ1-4; TRBD1 is a possible D gene (6 bases). The germline CDR1 and CDR2 sequences are KGHSH and LQKENI. Trimming took 0 bases from V and 5 from J, leaving 19 bases between them. CDR3 length equals 18 residues. CDR3 residues: CASSPPLYSGTLNEKLFF. CDR3 nucleotides: TGTGCCAGCTCACCACCGCTGTACTCAGGGACACTGAATGAAAAACTGTTTTTT.

The table lists this clone with a few counts. The rearrangement joins TRBV28 to TRBJ2-7; D possibly corresponds to TRBD1 (5 bases). The CDR3 length is 13 residues. V lost 6 bases and J lost 1, with 10 bases in between. The germline V gene encodes CDR1 MDHEN and CDR2 SYDVKM. CDR3 coding DNA: TGTGCCAGCAGGAGTCCAGGGTCCTACGAGCAGTACTTC. Translating it yields CASRSPGSYEQYF.

CDR3 nucleotide sequence: TGTGCCAGCGCCCCGGGACGGATGAACACTGAAGCTTTCTTT. Protein product: CASAPGRMNTEAFF. This sequence joins TRBV6-5 and TRBJ1-1; tentative D call: TRBD1 (5 bases). The V gene lost 8 bases and the J gene lost 0 bases, with 13 bases spanning the gap. CDR1 and CDR2 (germline): MNHEY, SVGAGI. The CDR3 loop spans 14 amino acids.

V gene TRBV19 combines with J gene TRBJ2-5, with 8 bases lining up with TRBD2. Trimming removed 7 bases from V and 1 base from J; junction bases left unmatched: 11. Germline V gene sequence: CDR1 LNHDA, CDR2 SQIVND (reference sequence). This CDR3 region has 16 residues. CDR3 region: CASKGAGDPSQETQYF. The DNA for the CDR3 is TGTGCCAGTAAGGGAGCGGGGGACCCCTCCCAAGAGACCCAGTACTTC.

This clone was counted a few times. The CDR3 nucleotides read TGTGCCAGCAGCTTGGCCGGCACCGGGGAGCTGTTTTTT. Amino acid sequence: CASSLAGTGELFF. The rearrangement uses TRBV5-4 and TRBJ2-2; D is uncertain. V was shortened by 0 bases and J by 4 bases, with 4 bases between the two germline ends. The CDR3 consists of 13 residues. Germline V CDR1 and CDR2: SGHNT, YYREEE (reference sequence).

CDR3 amino acids: CASSRPGTKNTGELFF. The CDR3 bases are TGTGCCAGCAGTCGTCCCGGGACAAAGAACACCGGGGAGCTGTTTTTT. The chain recombines TRBV28 with TRBJ2-2, with D possibly TRBD1 on 6 matching bases. The germline V and J ends were trimmed by 5 bases and 1 base, with 14 bases remaining between them. The CDR3 loop spans 16 amino acids. Germline V gene sequence: CDR1 MDHEN, CDR2 SYDVKM.

This sequence joins TRBV11-3 and TRBJ2-7; 10 nucleotides agree with TRBD1. V was pared by 8 bases and J by 1 base, with 8 bases of the junction left unmatched. This CDR3 contains 15 residues. Germline V gene data show CDR1 as SGHNT and CDR2 as YENEEA. The CDR3 DNA follows: TGTGCCAGCGCCGCCGGGACAGGGGATTCCTACGAGCAGTACTTC. It translates to CASAAGTGDSYEQYF.

The chain has TRBV2 and TRBJ1-5, with 8 positions matching TRBD1. V gave up 5 bases and J gave up 1 base; unmatched junction bases: 4. Germline-derived CDR1 and CDR2 are SNHLY and FYNNEI. The CDR3 is 15 amino acids. CDR3 nucleotide sequence: TGTGCCAGCAGTTATGGACAGGGAAGCAATCAGCCCCAGCATTTT. This translates into CASSYGQGSNQPQHF.

The DNA for the CDR3 is TGCGCCAGCAGCCTCGACAGGGCCGGTACTGAAGCTTTCTTT. It is translated as CASSLDRAGTEAFF. V and J are TRBV4-3 and TRBJ1-1; 7 bases are shared with TRBD1. Germline V CDR1 and CDR2: LGHNA, YSLEER. V was clipped by 4 bases and J by 5 bases; unmatched bases: 7. CDR3 length: 14 residues.

The rearrangement joins TRBV19 to TRBJ1-1, with 8 bases that match TRBD1. Germline CDR1 LNHDA, CDR2 SQIVND (reference sequence). CDR3 length: 16 amino acids. V lost 7 bases to trimming and J lost 2 bases; unmatched junction nucleotides: 12. The CDR3 loop is CASNQHRGIVNTEAFF. Written as DNA, the CDR3 is TGTGCCAGTAATCAACACAGGGGGATCGTAAACACTGAAGCTTTCTTT.

The V gene is TRBV5-4, the J gene TRBJ2-7; TRBD1 agrees at 7 bases. Looked up from germline, CDR1 is SGHNT and CDR2 is YYREEE (reference sequence). Trimming removed 4 bases from V and 6 bases from J; junction bases left unmatched: 4. This CDR3 spans 12 amino acids. The CDR3 DNA reads TGTGCCAGCAGCCTGACAGGGCTCGAGCAGTACTTC. Protein: CASSLTGLEQYF.

The gene calls are TRBV19 and TRBJ1-5; D may be TRBD1 (5 bases). With 1 base removed from V and 4 bases from J, the gap between germline ends came to 5 bases. This CDR3 has 13 amino acids. CDR1 LNHDA and CDR2 SQIVND come from the germline V gene (reference sequence). CDR3 loop: CASSIAGNQPQHF. The DNA of the CDR3 is TGTGCCAGTAGTATAGCAGGGAATCAGCCCCAGCATTTT.